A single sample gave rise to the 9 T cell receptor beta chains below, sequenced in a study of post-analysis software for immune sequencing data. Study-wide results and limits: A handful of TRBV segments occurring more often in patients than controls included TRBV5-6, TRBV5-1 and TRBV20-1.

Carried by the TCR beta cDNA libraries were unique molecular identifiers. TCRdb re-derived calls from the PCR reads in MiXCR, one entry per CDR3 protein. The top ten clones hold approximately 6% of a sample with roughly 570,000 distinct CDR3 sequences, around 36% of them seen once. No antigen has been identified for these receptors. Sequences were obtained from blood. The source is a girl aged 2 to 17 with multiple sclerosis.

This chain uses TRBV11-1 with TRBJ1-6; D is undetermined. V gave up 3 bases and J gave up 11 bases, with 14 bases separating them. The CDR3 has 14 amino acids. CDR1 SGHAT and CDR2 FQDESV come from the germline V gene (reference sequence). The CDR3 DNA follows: TGTGCCAGCAGCTTTAGGAGGGAGCCAGCACCCCTCCACTTT. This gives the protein CASSFRREPAPLHF.

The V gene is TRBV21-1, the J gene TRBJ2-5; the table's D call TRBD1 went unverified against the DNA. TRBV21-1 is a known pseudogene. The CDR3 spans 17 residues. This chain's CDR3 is CASSKEEWSGDKETQYF. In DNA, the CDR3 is TGTGCCAGCAGCAAAGAAGAATGGTCAGGGGATAAAGAGACCCAGTACTTC.

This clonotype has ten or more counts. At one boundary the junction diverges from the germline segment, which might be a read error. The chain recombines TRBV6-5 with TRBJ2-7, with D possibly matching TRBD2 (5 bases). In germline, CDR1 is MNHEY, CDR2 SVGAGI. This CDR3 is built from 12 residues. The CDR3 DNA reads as TGCGCCAGCAGCTCCGGAGGCTACGAGCAGTACTTC. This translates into CASSSGGYEQYF.

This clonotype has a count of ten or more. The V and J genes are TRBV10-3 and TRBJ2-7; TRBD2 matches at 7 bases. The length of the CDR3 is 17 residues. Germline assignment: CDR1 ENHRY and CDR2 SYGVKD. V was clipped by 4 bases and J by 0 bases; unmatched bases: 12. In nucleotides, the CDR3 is TGTGCCATCAGTGCGGCAAGCGGGGCCCCATTCTCCTACGAGCAGTACTTC. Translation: CAISAASGAPFSYEQYF.

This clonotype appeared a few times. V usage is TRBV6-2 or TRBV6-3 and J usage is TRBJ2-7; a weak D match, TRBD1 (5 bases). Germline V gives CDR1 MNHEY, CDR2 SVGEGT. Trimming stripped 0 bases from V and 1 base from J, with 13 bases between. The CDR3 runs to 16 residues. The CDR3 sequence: CASSYSGREASYEQYF. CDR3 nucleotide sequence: TGTGCCAGCAGTTACTCGGGCAGGGAAGCATCCTACGAGCAGTACTTC.

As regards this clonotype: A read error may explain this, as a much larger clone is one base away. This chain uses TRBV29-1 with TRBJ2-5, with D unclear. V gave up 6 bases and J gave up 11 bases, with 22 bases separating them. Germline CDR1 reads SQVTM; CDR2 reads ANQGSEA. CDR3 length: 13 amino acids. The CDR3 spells CSVTDFFRAPQYF. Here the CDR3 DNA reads TGCAGCGTGACCGACTTCTTTCGGGCCCCGCAGTACTTC.

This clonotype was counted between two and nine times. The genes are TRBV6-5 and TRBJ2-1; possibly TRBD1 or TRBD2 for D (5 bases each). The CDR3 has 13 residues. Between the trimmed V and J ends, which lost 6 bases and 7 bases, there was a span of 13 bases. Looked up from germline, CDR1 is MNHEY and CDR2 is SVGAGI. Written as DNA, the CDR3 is TGTGCCAGCAGCCCCCGATGGGGGAATGAGCAGTTCTTC. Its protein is CASSPRWGNEQFF.

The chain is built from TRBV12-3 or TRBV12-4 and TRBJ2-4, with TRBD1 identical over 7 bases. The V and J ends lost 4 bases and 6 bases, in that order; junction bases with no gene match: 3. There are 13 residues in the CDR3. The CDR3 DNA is TGTGCCAGCAGTTCCCGACAGGGAAACATTCAGTACTTC. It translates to CASSSRQGNIQYF.

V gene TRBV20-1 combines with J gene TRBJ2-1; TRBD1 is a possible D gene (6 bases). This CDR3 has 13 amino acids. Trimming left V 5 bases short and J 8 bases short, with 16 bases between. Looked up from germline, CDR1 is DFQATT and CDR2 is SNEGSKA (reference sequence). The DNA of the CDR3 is TGCAGTGCTTTGATTGGCAGGGGCGATGAGCAGTTCTTC. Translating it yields CSALIGRGDEQFF.